The table lists the clone carrying this T cell receptor (beta chain) with a count of one. The antigen is unknown. Germline V gene lookup returns CDR1 SGHDT and CDR2 YYEEEE. Trimming removed 0 bases from V and 0 bases from J, with 10 bases in between. This CDR3 region has 16 residues. This entry is derived from a study of cytotoxic CD8 clonotypes in ibrutinib-treated CLL. Study-level background: Productive templates per sample averaged 255,043; productive rearrangements, roughly 100,000. Points from the study as a whole: Clonality was higher at baseline than in age-matched healthy donors and tracked circulating CD8+ T-cell counts.

The assay was immunoSEQ multiplex PCR, and TCRdb's table has in-frame clones only and misses some. The sample includes hundreds of thousands of clones, under 75% seen only once; the top ten take 15%. This receptor was identified in a human donor with chronic lymphocytic leukemia. The sequences come from PBMCs, collected after 24 months of ibrutinib treatment. The rearrangement uses TRBV5-6 and TRBJ2-4, with D perhaps matching TRBD1 (6 bases). In nucleotides, the CDR3 is TGTGCCAGCAGCTTGGGCACAGGGCTAGCCAAAAACATTCAGTACTTC. Translating it yields CASSLGTGLAKNIQYF. Combining the CDR3 with reference TRBV5-6 and TRBJ2-4 gives the whole variable domain DAGVTQSPTHLIKTRGQQVTLRCSPKSGHDTVSWYQQALGQGPQFIFQYYEEEERQRGNFPDRFSGHQFPNYSSELNVNALLLGDSALYLCASSLGTGLAKNIQYFGAGTRLSVL.